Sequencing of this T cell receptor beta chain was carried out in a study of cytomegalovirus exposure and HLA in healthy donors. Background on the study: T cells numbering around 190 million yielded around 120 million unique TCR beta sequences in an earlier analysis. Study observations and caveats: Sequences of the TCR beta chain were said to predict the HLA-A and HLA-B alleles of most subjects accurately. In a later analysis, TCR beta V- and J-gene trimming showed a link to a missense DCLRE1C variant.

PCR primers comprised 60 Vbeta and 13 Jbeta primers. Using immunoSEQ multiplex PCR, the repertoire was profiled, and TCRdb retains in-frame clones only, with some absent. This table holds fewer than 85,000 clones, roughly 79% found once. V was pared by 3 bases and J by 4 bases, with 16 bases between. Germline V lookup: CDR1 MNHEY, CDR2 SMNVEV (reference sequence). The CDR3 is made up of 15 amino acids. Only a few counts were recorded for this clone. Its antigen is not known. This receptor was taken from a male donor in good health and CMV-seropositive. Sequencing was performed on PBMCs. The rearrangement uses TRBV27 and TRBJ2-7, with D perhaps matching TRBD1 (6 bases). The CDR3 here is CASSFPGRQDYEQYF. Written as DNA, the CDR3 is TGTGCCAGCAGTTTCCCCGGAAGACAGGATTACGAGCAGTACTTC.